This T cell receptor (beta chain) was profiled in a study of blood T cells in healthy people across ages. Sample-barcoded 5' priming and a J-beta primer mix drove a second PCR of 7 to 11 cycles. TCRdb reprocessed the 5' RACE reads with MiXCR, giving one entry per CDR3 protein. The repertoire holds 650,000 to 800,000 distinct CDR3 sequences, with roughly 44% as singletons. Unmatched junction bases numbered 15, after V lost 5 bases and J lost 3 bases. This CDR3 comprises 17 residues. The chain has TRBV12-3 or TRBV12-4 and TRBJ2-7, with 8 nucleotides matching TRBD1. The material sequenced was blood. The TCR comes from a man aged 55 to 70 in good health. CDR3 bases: TGTGCCAGCAGTACCTACGCGCAGGGGGCGTCGGGCTACGAGCAGTACTTC. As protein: CASSTYAQGASGYEQYF.